This T cell receptor beta chain was sequenced during a study of human T cells and chemical hapten exposure (dated by TCRdb to the early 2020s). For the wider study: For sensitization, 2% DPC in acetone was applied to a roughly 2 cm by roughly 2 cm area of upper inner arm skin. Patients additionally received weekly therapeutic DPC doses to the scalp throughout the approximately 25-week study period. Patch testing was performed on the upper back with Finn chambers containing 0.01% DPC, and the patch tests were scored after 6 days according to International Contact Dermatitis Research Group standards. The mostly female patient cohort included alopecia areata with under or over 50% scalp involvement, alopecia totalis and alopecia universalis. Libraries were pooled for sequencing, and per-sample TCR yields varied mainly because of small differences in library volumes within the pool. The study tracked peripheral blood TCR repertoire changes in vivo during primary and secondary sensitization to the hapten diphenylcyclopropenone (DPC) in alopecia patients. Blood was sampled from patients pre-sensitization (week 0) and at 2, 6 and about 24 weeks after DPC sensitization. About 27 alopecia patients gave blood for TCR sequencing at one to four time points (pre-sensitization, 2, 6 and 24 weeks).

For this clonotype: This receptor's antigen is unknown. No much larger clone is present one base from it, and per-base qualities are unavailable.

The investigation overall reported the following: Repeated subsampling changed both the strength of the expansion versus patch-test correlation and the threshold at which that correlation became significant. DPC sensitization did not change the number of TCRs with a frequency above 1 in 1000, and there was no evidence of changes in global repertoire structure. The number of PT1 expanded TCRs positively correlated with patch test score, significant at thresholds 8, 16 and 32 but not 4. Because all patients had alopecia, a presumed autoimmune disease, the immune response of the patients might differ from that of healthy individuals. Compared with pre-sensitization or healthy control sets, expanded TCRs formed significantly more large CDR3 similarity clusters, which is consistent with antigen-driven responses.

Reading from cysteine to valine, the CDR3 counts 14 amino acids. This entry keeps only the CDR3 DNA: 42 bases, framed from base 1. Ends trimmed: V by 0 bases, J by 4 bases; bases unmatched to a gene: 0. According to the germline V gene, CDR1 reads SGHTA and CDR2 reads FQGNSA. The library was obtained by RACE. The sequencer was a NextSeq 500. Library preparation attached unique molecular identifiers to individual cDNA molecules for quantitative, reproducible TCR counting. From each blood RNA sample, both TCR alpha and TCR beta chains were sequenced. Processing in the source paper ran as follows. The median number of TCRs per sample was over 85,000, ranging from about 20,000 to 750,000. V, J and CDR3 annotation of the TCR reads was carried out using the Decombinator software suite. For PS versus PT1 abundance plots, all samples were subsampled to the same number of TCRs (28,000). TCRs were defined as expanded if absent before sensitization and observed at least eight times at the 2-week time point. Using fastp at Q25 and MiXCR, TCRdb reprocessed the public reads and kept productive beta chains. Merged by CDR3 protein, the rows form single entries marked with the most common genes and DNA. For this entry, the V and J calls and clone size follow TCRdb and not the study's own pipeline. For this sample the table gives fewer than 100,000 distinct CDR3 sequences, of which 9.5% to 13% were detected only once. The leading ten clones occupy around 1.1% of the sample.

Reading the label with the study, this specimen's time point is: patch test 3, about 24 weeks after DPC sensitization. In light of the paper, this sample's treatment or condition label describes: therapeutic diphenylcyclopropenone sensitization with weekly scalp DPC. Blood at each patch-test visit was drawn before the patch test was applied. Patients were considered eligible if aged 18 to 70, diagnosed with alopecia and deemed suitable for DPC therapy, and patients were excluded if pregnant. Total RNA was extracted from unfractionated whole blood that had been collected in Tempus Blood RNA tubes. The receptor comes from a woman in her twenties or thirties with alopecia areata. Some clones in this sample may be carry-over from other donors' samples. The chain uses TRBV7-2 and TRBJ2-7; TRBD2 matches 10 bases in the middle. The sequences come from whole blood, collected in connection with sensitization to the hapten diphenylcyclopropenone (DPC). The CDR3 protein is CASSLAGLAYEQYV. The bases read TGTGCCAGCAGCTTAGCGGGACTAGCGTACGAGCAGTACGTC.